Listed here are 23 T cell receptor beta chains from one sample, sequenced in a study of blood T cell repertoires in COVID-19 (dated by TCRdb to the early 2020s). Library generation was performed with the immunoSEQ multiplex PCR assay. TCRdb stores this immuneACCESS table with in-frame sequences only. Part of the clones is absent; in the studies checked, under half of the shortfall reflects unresolved V genes, and no reason is known for the rest. The sample data list roughly 440,000 clones, and about nine tenths of these were observed just once. The ten largest clonotypes hold around an eighth of the sample. Sequenced sample: peripheral blood. These receptors all stem from a woman between 50 and 59 years old with COVID-19, enrolled during active disease.

The V call is TRBV6-5, the J call TRBJ2-7; D is possibly TRBD2 (6 bases). There are 15 residues in the CDR3. Germline V gene sequence: CDR1 MNHEY, CDR2 SVGAGI. V was clipped by 6 bases and J by 3 bases, with 18 bases between them. CDR3 nucleotides: TGTGCCAGCAGCTCCGGGGCTGGGGGAGGCTACGAGCAGTACTTC. Its protein product is CASSSGAGGGYEQYF.

This chain's CDR3 is CASSPGDSQETQYF. The DNA for the CDR3 is TGTGCCAGCAGCCCAGGGGACAGTCAAGAGACCCAGTACTTC. V gene TRBV5-4 combines with J gene TRBJ2-5; 7 bases map to TRBD1. With 4 bases clipped from V and 2 bases from J, the junction kept 5 bases outside the gene matches. The CDR3 totals 14 residues. Germline V CDR1 and CDR2: SGHNT, YYREEE (reference sequence).

As DNA, the CDR3 is TGTGCCAGCTCACCCAATGAGGGTTCTTGGAATGAGCAGTTCTTC. Translated: CASSPNEGSWNEQFF. The chain links TRBV18 to TRBJ2-1, with D maybe TRBD2 (5 bases). Trimming removed 3 bases from V and 7 bases from J, with 16 bases in between. The CDR3 runs to 15 residues. Germline-derived CDR1 and CDR2 are KGHSH and LQKENI.

The rearrangement links TRBV11-3 to TRBJ2-3; D is ambiguous. Germline CDR1 SGHNT, CDR2 YENEEA. Trimming removed 5 bases at V and 0 bases at J, with 6 bases between. The CDR3 sequence is 13 residues long. CDR3 DNA sequence: TGTGCCAGCAGCCTACAGAGCACAGATACGCAGTATTTT. This translates into CASSLQSTDTQYF.

The V call is TRBV27, the J call TRBJ2-1; possible D gene TRBD2, 7 bases. The V end was cut by 3 bases, the J end by 2 bases, with 11 bases between. The CDR3 length is 15 residues. Looked up from germline, CDR1 is MNHEY and CDR2 is SMNVEV (reference sequence). The CDR3 DNA follows: TGTGCCAGCAGTTTGGGGGGGGGCCCCTACAATGAGCAGTTCTTC. Its protein is CASSLGGGPYNEQFF.

This chain links TRBV7-3 with TRBJ1-2, with 7 bases fitting TRBD1. The CDR3 has 13 amino acids. Germline trimming cut 5 bases from V and 6 bases from J; bases unmatched to any gene: 6. The germline V gene encodes CDR1 SGHTA and CDR2 FQGTGA. The CDR3 DNA reads TGTGCCAGCAGCCAGCAGGGGGGCGATGGCTACACCTTC. The encoded protein is CASSQQGGDGYTF.

The CDR3 region is CSVGTSVGTDTQYF. CDR3 bases: TGCAGCGTGGGGACTAGCGTGGGAACAGATACGCAGTATTTT. The genes are TRBV29-1 and TRBJ2-3, with 10 positions matching TRBD2. The germline V gene has CDR1 SQVTM and CDR2 ANQGSEA. With 6 bases clipped from V and 3 bases from J, the junction kept 6 bases outside the gene matches. The CDR3 runs 14 residues.

This chain connects TRBV5-1 to TRBJ1-1; D is ambiguous. CDR3 length: 12 amino acids. Trimming shortened V by 4 bases and J by 7 bases, and 11 bases separated the two germline ends. Germline loops: CDR1 SGHRS, CDR2 YFSETQ. CDR3 sequence: CASSPKNGEAFF. The DNA of the CDR3 is TGCGCCAGCAGCCCTAAGAACGGTGAAGCTTTCTTT.

CDR3 DNA sequence: TGTGCCAGCAGTCAACAGGGGGGTACCGGGGAGCTGTTTTTT. Translated: CASSQQGGTGELFF. V usage is TRBV27 and J usage is TRBJ2-2, with 8 bases lining up with TRBD1. In germline, CDR1 is MNHEY, CDR2 SMNVEV (reference sequence). J lost 5 bases, V lost 5 bases, and 4 bases had no gene match. The CDR3 runs 14 residues.

J is TRBJ2-3 and V is TRBV9; 8 bases agree with TRBD1. The CDR3 loop spans 15 amino acids. With V trimmed by 3 bases and J by 4 bases, 7 bases remained unmatched. CDR1 and CDR2 from the germline V gene are SGDLS and YYNGEE. The CDR3 coding sequence is TGTGCCAGCAGCGGCCCAGGACAGGGATCAGATACGCAGTATTTT. It translates to CASSGPGQGSDTQYF.

The chain carries TRBV5-6 and TRBJ1-2; D is unclear. This CDR3 spans 14 amino acids. The germline gives CDR1 SGHDT, CDR2 YYEEEE. V lost 4 bases to trimming and J lost 7 bases, with 17 bases between them. The CDR3 is CASSLYQARVGYTF. The CDR3 bases are TGTGCCAGCAGCCTTTACCAGGCGCGCGTTGGCTACACCTTC. Full variable domain (rest looked up from reference TRBV5-6 and TRBJ1-2): DAGVTQSPTHLIKTRGQQVTLRCSPKSGHDTVSWYQQALGQGPQFIFQYYEEEERQRGNFPDRFSGHQFPNYSSELNVNALLLGDSALYLCASSLYQARVGYTFGSGTRLTVV.

V gene TRBV9 combines with J gene TRBJ1-6; possible D gene TRBD1, 5 bases. The CDR3 totals 14 residues. Trimming removed 0 bases from V and 9 bases from J, with 10 bases in between. Germline V gene sequence: CDR1 SGDLS, CDR2 YYNGEE. The DNA for the CDR3 is TGTGCCAGCAGCGTAGATGGGACTCGTTCACCCCTCCACTTT. Translation gives CASSVDGTRSPLHF.

V is TRBV6-5 and J is TRBJ2-5, with 10 nucleotides matching TRBD2. The CDR3 covers 15 residues. Germline V lookup: CDR1 MNHEY, CDR2 SVGAGI. J lost 1 base, V lost 6 bases, and 5 bases had no gene match. The CDR3 region is CASSLAGVVQETQYF. DNA of the CDR3: TGTGCCAGCAGCCTAGCGGGGGTTGTCCAAGAGACCCAGTACTTC.

This clone was detected only a few times. The genes are TRBV7-2 and TRBJ1-1, with D possibly being TRBD1 (6 bases). Germline V lookup: CDR1 SGHTA, CDR2 FQGNSA. This CDR3 has 13 amino acids. V lost 7 bases, J lost 1 base, and 10 bases lay in between. CDR3 DNA sequence: TGTGCCAGCACCCTCAGGGGGAACACTGAAGCTTTCTTT. Its translation: CASTLRGNTEAFF.

The genes are TRBV12-3 or TRBV12-4 and TRBJ1-5; D gene unclear. V lost 3 bases to trimming and J lost 7 bases, with 10 bases between them. The CDR3 runs 13 residues. The CDR3: CASSLGRPQPQHF. The CDR3 region has the DNA TGTGCCAGCAGTTTGGGCCGCCCCCAGCCCCAGCATTTT.

The chain combines TRBV7-3 with TRBJ2-1, with 7 nucleotides matching TRBD2. The ends lost 4 bases at V and 6 bases at J; junction bases unmatched: 6. Looked up from germline, CDR1 is SGHTA and CDR2 is FQGTGA. The CDR3 totals 14 residues. For the CDR3, the DNA is TGTGCCAGCAGCTATAGCGGGCCCCCCAATGAGCAGTTCTTC. As protein: CASSYSGPPNEQFF.

Concerning this clone itself: Other DNA sequences in this specimen translate into the identical CDR3. The V and J genes are TRBV29-1 and TRBJ1-1, with D hard to call. This CDR3 contains 10 residues. V was clipped by 6 bases and J by 3 bases, with 5 bases between them. The germline V gene has CDR1 SQVTM and CDR2 ANQGSEA. CDR3 region: CSVGDTEAFF. Here the CDR3 DNA reads TGCAGCGTCGGGGACACTGAAGCTTTCTTT. Filled out from reference TRBV29-1 and TRBJ1-1, the complete variable domain reads SAVISQKPSRDICQRGTSLTIQCQVDSQVTMMFWYRQQPGQSLTLIATANQGSEATYESGFVIDKFPISRPNLTFSTLTVSNMSPEDSSIYLCSVGDTEAFFGQGTRLTVV.

The J gene is TRBJ2-3, the V gene TRBV7-2; 7 nucleotides match TRBD1. Per the germline V gene, CDR1 is SGHTA and CDR2 is FQGNSA. V shed 6 bases and J 12 bases; nucleotides not matched to a gene: 15. This CDR3 spans 14 amino acids. CDR3: CASRQAYRTGIQYF. The CDR3 DNA is TGTGCCAGCAGGCAGGCGTACAGGACAGGTATCCAGTATTTT.

This clone has just a few counts. The chain links TRBV19 to TRBJ1-3, with TRBD1 matching 7 bases. J was trimmed by 2 bases and V by 5 bases; bases with no gene match: 9. Per germline, CDR1 LNHDA and CDR2 SQIVND (reference sequence). The CDR3 is made up of 16 amino acids. The CDR3 DNA reads TGTGCCAGTAGTGCGACAGGGACCGCGACTGGAAACACCATATATTTT. Amino acid sequence: CASSATGTATGNTIYF.

The chain employs TRBV27 and TRBJ2-3; 7 positions agree with TRBD1. V trimming: 5 bases; J trimming: 3 bases; junction bases outside the gene matches: 11. The CDR3 has 16 amino acids. Germline assignment: CDR1 MNHEY and CDR2 SMNVEV (reference sequence). The CDR3 DNA reads TGTGCCAGCAGTCCCAGGTCGACAGGGTGGACAGATACGCAGTATTTT. This translates into CASSPRSTGWTDTQYF.

This chain connects TRBV10-1 to TRBJ1-1; 7 positions match TRBD1. The V gene's germline CDR1 is WNHNN and CDR2 SYGVQD (reference sequence). The V gene end was trimmed by 3 bases and the J gene end by 4 bases; junction bases not matched to a gene: 5. The CDR3 is made up of 14 amino acids. The DNA for the CDR3 is TGCGCCAGCAGTGACCGACAGGGCAGCACTGAAGCTTTCTTT. The encoded protein is CASSDRQGSTEAFF.

The chain is built from TRBV3-1 (or the pseudogene TRBV3-2) and TRBJ1-1; a possible D gene is TRBD1 (6 bases). From germline, CDR1 is LGHDT and CDR2 YNNKEL (reference sequence). V lost 5 bases and J lost 4, with 17 bases in between. The CDR3 covers 15 residues. CDR3 nucleotide sequence: TGTGCCAGCAGCGCTTACAGGGAACTTGGCACTGAAGCTTTCTTT. Its translation: CASSAYRELGTEAFF.

V gene TRBV27 combines with J gene TRBJ2-5; TRBD1 aligns across 8 bases. Germline V gene lookup returns CDR1 MNHEY and CDR2 SMNVEV (reference sequence). The ends lost 8 bases at V and 5 bases at J; junction bases unmatched: 7. The CDR3 runs 13 residues. The CDR3, as DNA: TGTGCCAGCCAGAGGACAGGGAGGGAGACCCAGTACTTC. Its translation is CASQRTGRETQYF.